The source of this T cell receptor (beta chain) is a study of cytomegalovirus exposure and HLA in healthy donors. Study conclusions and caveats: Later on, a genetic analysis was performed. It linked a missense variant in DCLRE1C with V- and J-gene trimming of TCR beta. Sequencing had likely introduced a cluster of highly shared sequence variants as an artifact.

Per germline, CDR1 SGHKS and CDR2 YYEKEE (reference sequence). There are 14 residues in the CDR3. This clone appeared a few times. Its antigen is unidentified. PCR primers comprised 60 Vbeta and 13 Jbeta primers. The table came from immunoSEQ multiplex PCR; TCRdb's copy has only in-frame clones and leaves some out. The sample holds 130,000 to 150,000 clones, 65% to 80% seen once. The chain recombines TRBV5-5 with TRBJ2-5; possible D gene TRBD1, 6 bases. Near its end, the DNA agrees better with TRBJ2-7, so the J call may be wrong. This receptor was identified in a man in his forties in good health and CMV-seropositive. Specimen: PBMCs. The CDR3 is CASSSRTEPYEQYF. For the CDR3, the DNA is TGTGCCAGCAGCTCGCGGACAGAACCCTACGAGCAGTACTTC.